Described below is a single T cell receptor beta chain sequence and its context. Antigen specificity is unknown. With 60 Vbeta and 13 Jbeta primers, the PCR was carried out. The protocol was immunoSEQ multiplex PCR, while the TCRdb copy is restricted to in-frame clones and leaves out a portion. Of 150,000 to 200,000 clones detected, roughly 80% appear once; the ten largest clones hold about 0.26%. CDR1 is GTSNPN, CDR2 SVGIG, per germline (reference sequence). V lost 0 bases to trimming and J lost 7 bases, with 13 bases between them. This CDR3 contains 13 residues. The source of the sample is a study of cytomegalovirus exposure and HLA in healthy donors. The overall study: HLA-typed donors were the source of roughly 80 million unique TCRs held in an early data release.

Study-wide points: A reported reduction in N-insertions relative to the roughly 710-donor mean was seen in an Asian-associated ancestry cluster in a later analysis.

The TCR comes from a boy aged 5-17 years in good health and CMV-seronegative. The V and J genes are TRBV30 and TRBJ2-7; weak D call: TRBD1 (5 bases). Sequenced: PBMCs. In DNA form, the CDR3 reads TGTGCCTGGAGTGTACTACAGTCAGGGGAGCAGTACTTC. This gives the protein CAWSVLQSGEQYF.